This T cell receptor (beta chain) was retrieved from a study of blood T cell repertoires in COVID-19. Study as a whole: COVID-19 samples, acute and convalescent, were from the United States, Italy and Spain.

The repertoire was sequenced with immunoSEQ multiplex PCR; TCRdb's copy has only in-frame clones and lacks some. The sample holds about 190,000 clones, around 85% seen once. This CDR3 is built from 14 residues. The germline V gene encodes CDR1 SGHNT and CDR2 YYREEE (reference sequence). V lost 2 bases to trimming and J lost 7 bases, with 10 bases between them. This clone was seen a single time. The receptor comes from a man between 65 and 85 years old with active or convalescent COVID-19. Sequenced material: peripheral blood. This chain joins TRBV5-4 and TRBJ1-6; D unresolved. CDR3 DNA: TGTGCCAGCAGCTTCGAGAGGTCGAATTCACCCCTCCACTTT. Translating gives CASSFERSNSPLHF. Full variable domain (rest looked up from reference TRBV5-4 and TRBJ1-6): ETGVTQSPTHLIKTRGQQVTLRCSSQSGHNTVSWYQQALGQGPQFIFQYYREEENGRGNFPPRFSGLQFPNYSSELNVNALELDDSALYLCASSFERSNSPLHFGNGTRLTVT.